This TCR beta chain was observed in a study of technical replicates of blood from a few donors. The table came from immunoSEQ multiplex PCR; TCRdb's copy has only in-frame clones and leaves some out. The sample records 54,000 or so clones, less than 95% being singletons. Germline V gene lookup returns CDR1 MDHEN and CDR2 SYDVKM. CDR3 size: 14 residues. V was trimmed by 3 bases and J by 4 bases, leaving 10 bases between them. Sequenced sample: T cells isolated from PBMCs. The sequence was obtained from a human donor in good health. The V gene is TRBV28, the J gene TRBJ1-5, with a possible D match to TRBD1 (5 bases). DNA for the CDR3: TGTGCCAGCAGTTTGTTGGGGGGAAATCAGCCCCAGCATTTT. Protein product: CASSLLGGNQPQHF.